These T cell receptor beta chains were read from a single sample in a study of blood T cell repertoires in COVID-19. TCRdb keeps only in-frame clones here, not all; method: immunoSEQ multiplex PCR. The table records 250,000 or so clones, roughly 90% of them present only once. The sequencing sample was made of peripheral blood. Source of these receptors: a woman in her thirties with acute or convalescent COVID-19. Each CDR3 is given with its conserved first and last residue. A D gene is named only where the DNA matches it firmly. Only part of the rows carry a size: once, few, many, or a class if the clone is expanded.

d_gene	v_gene	j_gene	abundance	CDR3nt	CDR3aa
TRBD2	TRBV10-2	TRBJ2-1	.	TGCGCCAGCAGTGACGGGACTAGCGGGAGGGCCGCCAATGAGCAGTTCTTC	CASSDGTSGRAANEQFF
TRBD2	TRBV5-1	TRBJ2-7	.	TGCGCCAGCAGTGCTCCGGGGGGGACCTACGAGCAGTACTTC	CASSAPGGTYEQYF
.	TRBV12-5	TRBJ1-5	.	TGTGCTAGTGGTTTGTCAGGGTTAAGCAATCAGCCCCAGCATTTT	CASGLSGLSNQPQHF
TRBD1	TRBV5-4	TRBJ2-6	.	TGTGCCAGCAGCTTGGAGGGGGCAAGACCAATTTCTGGGGCCAACGTCCTGACTTTC	CASSLEGARPISGANVLTF
.	TRBV19	TRBJ2-4	.	TGTGCCAGTAGTATAGCGGGAGCATCCAAAAACATTCAGTACTTC	CASSIAGASKNIQYF
TRBD1	TRBV2	TRBJ2-5	once	TGTGCCAGCAGTGGTGGGACAGGAGGAGAGACCCAGTACTTC	CASSGGTGGETQYF
TRBD1	TRBV20-1	TRBJ1-4	.	TGCAGTGCGGGACAGGGCGAAAAACTGTTTTTT	CSAGQGEKLFF
TRBD1	TRBV24-1	TRBJ1-5	.	TGTGCCACCAGTGACGGACAGGGGTACAATCAGCCCCAGCATTTT	CATSDGQGYNQPQHF
TRBD1	TRBV7-2	TRBJ2-7	.	TGTGCCAGCAGCTTTACCGGGACAGGGAGCTACGAGCAGTACTTC	CASSFTGTGSYEQYF
.	TRBV11-3	TRBJ2-3	.	TGTGCCAGCCAGCCCGTGGGCGGCACAGATACGCAGTATTTT	CASQPVGGTDTQYF
TRBD1	TRBV19	TRBJ1-2	.	TGTGCCAGTCGCTTGAGGACAGGGGGATATGGCTACACCTTC	CASRLRTGGYGYTF
.	TRBV19	TRBJ2-2	.	TGTGCCAGTAGTTACAGGGCGTCTAACACCGGGGAGCTGTTTTTT	CASSYRASNTGELFF
TRBD2	TRBV13	TRBJ2-7	.	TGTGCCAGCAGTGCAACGGGGACTAGCGGGTCCTACGAGCAGTACTTC	CASSATGTSGSYEQYF
.	TRBV19	TRBJ1-4	.	TGTGCCAGTAGTATACCTGGAGATGAAAAACTGTTTTTT	CASSIPGDEKLFF
.	TRBV30	TRBJ1-4	once	TGTGCCTGGAATGTTGGGGGCGGAGGAGAAAAACTGTTTTTT	CAWNVGGGGEKLFF
.	TRBV7-2	TRBJ1-1	.	TGTGCCAGCAGCTCCCCCGGGGAGACAGGGAACACTGAAGCTTTCTTT	CASSSPGETGNTEAFF
.	TRBV18	TRBJ2-7	.	TGTGCCAGCTCACCACGAGGTTACCACGAGCAGTACTTC	CASSPRGYHEQYF
.	TRBV5-1	TRBJ2-7	.	TGCGCCAGCAGCTTACCGGGACTCGAGCAGTACTTC	CASSLPGLEQYF
.	TRBV10-2	TRBJ1-5	.	TGCGCCAGCACTGACGACAGGTCCAATCAGCCCCAGCATTTT	CASTDDRSNQPQHF
TRBD1	TRBV2	TRBJ1-4	.	TGTGCCAGCAGCCCAGAAGGTTGGACAGGGAATGAAAAACTGTTTTTT	CASSPEGWTGNEKLFF
TRBD2	TRBV4-3	TRBJ2-3	.	TGCGCCAGCAGCCAAGGGACTAGCCGCACAGATACGCAGTATTTT	CASSQGTSRTDTQYF
TRBD1	TRBV3-1/TRBV3-2	TRBJ2-1	once	TGTGCCAGCAGCCAAGGACAGGGATGGTATGAGCAGTTCTTC	CASSQGQGWYEQFF
.	TRBV4-1	TRBJ2-2	.	TGCGCCAGCAGCCTTTCCTCTAGCGCCGCCGGGGAGCTGTTTTTT	CASSLSSSAAGELFF
TRBD2	TRBV7-9	TRBJ2-2	.	TGTGCCAGCAGCGTTCTAGCGGGAGGGGACACCGGGGAGCTGTTTTTT	CASSVLAGGDTGELFF
TRBD1	TRBV30	TRBJ1-2	.	TGTGCCTGGAGTCGCGCCGGACAGGCTGCTAACTATGGCTACACCTTC	CAWSRAGQAANYGYTF
TRBD2	TRBV9	TRBJ2-7	.	TGTGCCAGCAGCATCCTAGCGGACCCCTCCTTCGAGCAGTACTTC	CASSILADPSFEQYF
TRBD1	TRBV27	TRBJ2-7	.	TGTGCCAGCAGTCGAAGGGGGCTCTACGAGCAGTACTTC	CASSRRGLYEQYF
.	TRBV4-2	TRBJ2-5	once	TGTGCCAGCAGCCAAGTCGAGGGTGGAGCGGGTCAAGAGACCCAGTACTTC	CASSQVEGGAGQETQYF
TRBD2	TRBV7-2	TRBJ2-1	.	TGTGCCAGCAGCTTAGTGACGGGAGGTTTATACAATGAGCAGTTCTTC	CASSLVTGGLYNEQFF
.	TRBV11-2	TRBJ1-4	.	TGTGCCAGCAGCCTCCCGGGAGGGATCTGGGGTCATGAAAAACTGTTTTTT	CASSLPGGIWGHEKLFF
.	TRBV19	TRBJ2-1	once	TGTGCCAGTAGTAGGACTACAGGTTCCTACAATGAGCAGTTCTTC	CASSRTTGSYNEQFF
.	TRBV2	TRBJ2-1	.	TGTGCCAGCAGTGAGCGTCAGGGAAATACCTACAATGAGCAGTTCTTC	CASSERQGNTYNEQFF
.	TRBV12-3/TRBV12-4	TRBJ2-7	.	TGTGCCAGCAGTTTAGGACAGAACTACGAGCAGTACTTC	CASSLGQNYEQYF
.	TRBV10-3	TRBJ2-6	.	TGTGCCATCAGTGGACAGTCTTTTGGGGCCAACGTCCTGACTTTC	CAISGQSFGANVLTF
TRBD2	TRBV5-6	TRBJ2-2	.	TGTGCCAGCAGCTGGGGGACTAGACACACCGGGGAGCTGTTTTTT	CASSWGTRHTGELFF
TRBD2	TRBV6-2/TRBV6-3	TRBJ2-1	.	TGTGCCAGCAGTTATTTAGCGGGAGGGCCGAGAAATGAGCAGTTCTTC	CASSYLAGGPRNEQFF
.	TRBV5-6	TRBJ2-7	.	TGTGCCAGCAGCTTTCAGGGCTACGAGCAGTACTTC	CASSFQGYEQYF
.	TRBV3-1/TRBV3-2	TRBJ1-4	.	TGTGCCAGCAGCCAAGCGGCGGGGAAAGGTAATGAAAAACTGTTTTTT	CASSQAAGKGNEKLFF
TRBD2	TRBV6-5	TRBJ2-1	once	TGTGCCAGCAGTTACCCATCCGCGCGGGGGTACAATGAGCAGTTCTTC	CASSYPSARGYNEQFF
TRBD2	TRBV11-2	TRBJ2-1	.	TGTGCCAGCAGCCTAGGTACTAGCGGGAGGGCCGTCCACAATGAGCAGTTCTTC	CASSLGTSGRAVHNEQFF
TRBD1	TRBV7-2	TRBJ1-1	.	TGTGCCAGCAGCTTCTCCGGGACAGGGGGCACTGAAGCTTTCTTT	CASSFSGTGGTEAFF
.	TRBV21-1	TRBJ2-7	.	TGTGCCAGCAGGCGGACTAGCGTTTCCTCCTACGAGCAGTACTTC	CASRRTSVSSYEQYF
TRBD1	TRBV24-1	TRBJ1-1	.	TGTGCCACGCCAGGGGGCGCCGGGGTCACTGAAGCTTTCTTT	CATPGGAGVTEAFF
.	TRBV6-1	TRBJ1-6	.	TGTGCCAGCAGTGAAATGGGCTATTCACCCCTCCACTTT	CASSEMGYSPLHF
.	TRBV5-5	TRBJ1-5	.	TGTGCCAGCAGCCCGGCGGGTCGGATTAGCAATCAGCCCCAGCATTTT	CASSPAGRISNQPQHF
TRBD1	TRBV4-3	TRBJ2-5	.	TGCGCCAGCAGCCAAGGTACAGGGGGTTCAGAGACCCAGTACTTC	CASSQGTGGSETQYF
.	TRBV24-1	TRBJ1-5	.	TGTGCCACCAGTGAACACCCGGGACAAACTAAACATCAGCCCCAGCATTTT	CATSEHPGQTKHQPQHF
TRBD1	TRBV7-2	TRBJ1-5	.	TGTGCCAGCAGCCACAGGGGCCTCCATCAGCCCCAGCATTTT	CASSHRGLHQPQHF
TRBD1	TRBV5-4	TRBJ1-4	.	TGTGCCAGCAGCGGAAACAGGGGCGATGAAAAACTGTTTTTT	CASSGNRGDEKLFF
.	TRBV7-2	TRBJ1-1	.	TGTGCCAGCAGCCTTTTTATAGACACTGAAGCTTTCTTT	CASSLFIDTEAFF
TRBD1	TRBV25-1	TRBJ1-2	.	TGTGCCAGTCTGGGGACAGCATATGGCTACACCTTC	CASLGTAYGYTF
.	TRBV13	TRBJ2-4	.	TGTGCCAGCAGCTTAGGCAGGGCCGCAAACATTCAGTACTTC	CASSLGRAANIQYF
TRBD1	TRBV10-2	TRBJ1-1	.	TGCGCCAGCAGTCTTGGACAGGTAACTGAAGCTTTCTTT	CASSLGQVTEAFF
.	TRBV19	TRBJ2-6	once	TGTGCCAGTAGTATCCGGCAGGCTGGGGCCAACGTCCTGACTTTC	CASSIRQAGANVLTF
.	TRBV12-5	TRBJ1-2	.	TGTGCTAGTGGTTTGGCCAATGCTAACTATGGCTACACCTTC	CASGLANANYGYTF
TRBD1	TRBV18	TRBJ1-5	.	TGTGCCAGCTCGGGGACAGGTGACAATCAGCCCCAGCATTTT	CASSGTGDNQPQHF
TRBD1	TRBV3-1/TRBV3-2	TRBJ2-2	.	TGTGCCAGCAGCCCGAGACAGGGAACGAACACCGGGGAGCTGTTTTTT	CASSPRQGTNTGELFF